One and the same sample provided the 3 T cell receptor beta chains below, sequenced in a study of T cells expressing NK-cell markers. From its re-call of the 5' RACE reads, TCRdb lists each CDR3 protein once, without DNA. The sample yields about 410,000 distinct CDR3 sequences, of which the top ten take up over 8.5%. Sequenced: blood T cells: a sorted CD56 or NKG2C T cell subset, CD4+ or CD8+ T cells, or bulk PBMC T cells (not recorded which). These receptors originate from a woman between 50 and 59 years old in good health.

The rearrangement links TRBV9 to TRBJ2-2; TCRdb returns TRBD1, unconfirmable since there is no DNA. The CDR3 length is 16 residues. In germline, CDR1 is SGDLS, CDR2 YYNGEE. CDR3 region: CASSARDRERGGELFF.

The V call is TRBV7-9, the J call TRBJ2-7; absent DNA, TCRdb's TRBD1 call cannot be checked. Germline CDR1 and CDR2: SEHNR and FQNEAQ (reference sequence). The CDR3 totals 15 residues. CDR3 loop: CASSFTGAYTYEQYF.

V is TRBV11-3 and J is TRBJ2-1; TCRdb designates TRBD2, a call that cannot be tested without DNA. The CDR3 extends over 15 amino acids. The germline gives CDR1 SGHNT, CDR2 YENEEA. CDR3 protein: CASSVLAGGLTEQFF.